The following is a T cell receptor beta chain sequence with its context. The repertoire was sequenced with immunoSEQ multiplex PCR; TCRdb's copy has only in-frame clones and lacks some. In the table there are 45,000 to 50,000 clones, around nine tenths of which are singletons. The data belong to a study of blood T cell repertoires in COVID-19. Looking at the study overall: Material from acute and convalescent COVID-19 was sourced from the United States, Italy and Spain.

Sequences were obtained from peripheral blood. This sequence was found in a man in his fifties or sixties with acute or convalescent COVID-19.

CDR3: CASSFPDSWGTGELFF. CDR3 coding DNA: TGTGCCAGCAGCTTTCCCGACAGTTGGGGCACCGGGGAGCTGTTTTTT. V and J are TRBV5-6 and TRBJ2-2, with D perhaps matching TRBD1 (5 bases). V shed 2 bases and J shed 4 bases, with 15 bases lying between them. CDR3 length equals 16 residues. Germline V gene lookup returns CDR1 SGHDT and CDR2 YYEEEE.